This is a list of T cell receptor beta chains from one sample in a study of identical twins. In TCRdb, the 5' RACE reads were re-called with MiXCR into one record per CDR3 protein. The table records about 520,000 distinct CDR3 sequences, under 25% of them present only once. These data are also associated with another study on T cells expressing NK-cell markers.

The source material was CD4+ T cells sorted from blood. Receptors originate from a woman aged 18-29 years in good health. The CDR3 runs from the conserved cysteine through the conserved F or W. A D gene is named only where the DNA matches it firmly. Expanded clones are given a class, and other clones once, few, many or no size at all.

j_call	v_call	d_call	clone_size	cdr3_nt	cdr3_aa
TRBJ1-5	TRBV6-1	TRBD1	few	TGTGCCACCAAACAGGGGTGGAGCAATCAGCCCCAGCATTTT	CATKQGWSNQPQHF
TRBJ2-3	TRBV6-1	TRBD2	few	TGTGCCAGCAGCCCCGGACTAGCGGGGGGGAGTTACACAGATACGCAGTATTTT	CASSPGLAGGSYTDTQYF
TRBJ2-1	TRBV5-1	.	few	TGCGCCAGCAGCTTAGCCAGGGGGGTGGGCTACAATGAGCAGTTCTTC	CASSLARGVGYNEQFF
TRBJ2-3	TRBV7-3	.	few	TGTGCCAGCAGCTTATTTGCAGTACCCACAGATACGCAGTATTTT	CASSLFAVPTDTQYF
TRBJ2-7	TRBV5-1	.	few	TGCGCCAGCAGCTCGCTAGCCCACGGGAGTTACGAGCAGTACTTC	CASSSLAHGSYEQYF
TRBJ2-6	TRBV5-4	.	.	TGTGCCAGCAGCTTGGCCGTAAGGGGGTTCAACGTCCTGACTTTC	CASSLAVRGFNVLTF
TRBJ2-2	TRBV7-9	.	.	TGTGCCAGCAGCTTAGCCTTGCAGCGATGGAACACCGGGGAGCTGTTTTTT	CASSLALQRWNTGELFF
TRBJ1-1	TRBV12-3/TRBV12-4	TRBD1	few	TGTGCCAGCAGTCCGGCGGGACAGCAGAACACTGAAGCTTTCTTT	CASSPAGQQNTEAFF
TRBJ2-5	TRBV20-1	.	.	TGCAGTGCGGCAGGGAGACAAGAGACCCAGTACTTC	CSAAGRQETQYF
TRBJ1-1	TRBV12-3/TRBV12-4	.	.	TGTGCCAGCAGTTTCGGCAGCCGGGCTTTCTTT	CASSFGSRAFF
TRBJ2-5	TRBV29-1	.	many	TGCAGCGTTTACTGGGCCGGAGGAGAGACCCAGTACTTC	CSVYWAGGETQYF
TRBJ2-7	TRBV20-1	.	.	TGCAGTGCTCTTGATATTACGGGCTTGGCCTGCTTC	CSALDITGLACF
TRBJ2-5	TRBV11-2	.	once	TGTGCCAGCAGCCGATCGTTAGAGACCCAGTACTTC	CASSRSLETQYF
TRBJ2-7	TRBV5-1	TRBD1	once	TGCGCCAGCAGCTCCCTGGACAGGGGACCCTACGAGCAGTACTTC	CASSSLDRGPYEQYF
TRBJ2-1	TRBV20-1	.	.	TGCAGTGCCACCCCGGCGGGGGCACCATTCTACAATGAGCAGTTCTTC	CSATPAGAPFYNEQFF
TRBJ2-7	TRBV20-1	TRBD2	few	TGCAGTGCTAGAATCCCTGGGACTAGAGCCCACGAGCAGTACTTC	CSARIPGTRAHEQYF